The present T cell receptor (beta chain) was sequenced within a study of cytomegalovirus exposure and HLA in healthy donors. Whole-study results and caveats: Associated with cytomegalovirus, according to the listing, were 150 to 200 TCR beta chains.

Worth noting for this clone: The antigen remains undetermined.

V was cut by 1 base and J by 7 bases, with 13 bases left in between. The CDR3 has 14 amino acids. Per the germline V gene, CDR1 is SGHNT and CDR2 is YENEEA. Primers included in the PCR were 60 Vbeta and 13 Jbeta primers. How the authors handled the data: Per a later analysis, the number of unique TCR beta chains was roughly 80 million, of which 10 million to 11 million were shared. Profiled with immunoSEQ multiplex PCR; TCRdb holds only in-frame clones, not every one. The DNA gave D and trimming, while V, J and clone size come from that table. The repertoire consists of a few hundred thousand clones, with 70% to 90% occurring once and the leading ten covering less than 8.5%.

The source material was PBMCs. The clonotype comes from a woman aged 60-75 years in good health and CMV-seropositive. This chain uses TRBV11-3 with TRBJ2-5; D uncertain. The CDR3 sequence is CASSLGTPGGTQYF. The CDR3 nucleotides read TGTGCCAGCAGCTTAGGAACACCGGGTGGGACCCAGTACTTC.